A single sample gave rise to the 27 T cell receptor beta chains below, sequenced in a study of shared clonotypes between healthy human individuals. Assay: immunoSEQ multiplex PCR; the TCRdb copy retains only in-frame clones and omits some. The sample has over a million clones; more than 95% are singletons. The sequenced sample was naive CD4+ T cells sorted from blood. This sample's subset: CD45RA+ positively selected. The receptors come from a young man in good health.

The chain recombines TRBV9 with TRBJ2-1, with a possible D match to TRBD2 (5 bases). CDR1 is SGDLS and CDR2 is YYNGEE in the germline V gene. This CDR3 comprises 15 residues. V shed 7 bases and J shed 1 base, with 15 bases lying between them. The CDR3 loop reads CASASSPGSYNEQFF. The CDR3 DNA reads TGTGCCAGCGCTAGCAGTCCGGGGTCCTACAATGAGCAGTTCTTC.

V and J are TRBV29-1 and TRBJ1-1; weak D call: TRBD1 (6 bases). Germline V gene data show CDR1 as SQVTM and CDR2 as ANQGSEA. The CDR3 contains 14 residues. The V and J ends lost 3 bases and 5 bases respectively, with 16 bases between them. CDR3 protein: CSVDDGGHGTEAFF. The CDR3 DNA sequence: TGCAGCGTTGATGATGGGGGGCACGGGACTGAAGCTTTCTTT.

Details on this clone: Other DNA sequences from this sample encode an identical CDR3 as well. The gene calls are TRBV9 and TRBJ2-2, with 8 bases matching TRBD2. CDR1 and CDR2 from the germline V gene are SGDLS and YYNGEE. After removal of 2 bases from V and 4 bases from J, the junction contained 1 base not matched to a gene. The CDR3 has 14 amino acids. The DNA of the CDR3 is TGTGCCAGCAGCGTCGGGACTAGCACCGGGGAGCTGTTTTTT. This encodes CASSVGTSTGELFF.

The chain joins TRBV27 to TRBJ2-7; 12 positions match TRBD2. J gave up 7 bases and V 2 bases, and 6 bases lay outside the gene matches. CDR1 is MNHEY, CDR2 SMNVEV, per germline (reference sequence). The CDR3 extends over 15 amino acids. CDR3 nucleotide sequence: TGTGCCAGCAGTTTACTGACTAGCGGGAGAAAAGAGCAGTACTTC. Amino acid sequence: CASSLLTSGRKEQYF.

The J gene is TRBJ1-1, the V gene TRBV5-4; D gene unclear. Germline V CDR1 and CDR2: SGHNT, YYREEE (reference sequence). The V end was cut by 2 bases, the J end by 5 bases, with 10 bases between. The CDR3 length is 13 residues. Here the CDR3 reads CASSLFSGTEAFF. The CDR3 coding sequence is TGTGCCAGCAGCTTATTTTCGGGGACTGAAGCTTTCTTT. Combining the CDR3 with reference TRBV5-4 and TRBJ1-1 gives the whole variable domain ETGVTQSPTHLIKTRGQQVTLRCSSQSGHNTVSWYQQALGQGPQFIFQYYREEENGRGNFPPRFSGLQFPNYSSELNVNALELDDSALYLCASSLFSGTEAFFGQGTRLTVV.

V gene TRBV5-1 combines with J gene TRBJ2-3, with TRBD2 identical over 14 bases. CDR1 and CDR2 from the germline V gene are SGHRS and YFSETQ. With V trimmed by 4 bases and J by 4 bases, 5 bases remained unmatched. This CDR3 is 16 amino acids long. CDR3 sequence (DNA): TGCGCCAGCAGCGGGGGACTAGCGGGAGTGCCAGATACGCAGTATTTT. Amino acids: CASSGGLAGVPDTQYF.

The rearrangement joins TRBV13 to TRBJ2-7, with TRBD1 matching 9 bases. The V and J ends lost 5 bases and 4 bases, in that order; junction bases with no gene match: 6. The CDR3 consists of 14 residues. In germline, CDR1 is PRHDT, CDR2 FYEKMQ (reference sequence). CDR3 loop: CASSLGQGQYEQYF. CDR3 in DNA: TGTGCCAGCAGCCTCGGACAGGGGCAGTACGAGCAGTACTTC.

V is TRBV7-9 and J is TRBJ2-4, with a weak D call TRBD2 (6 bases). Germline CDR1 SEHNR, CDR2 FQNEAQ (reference sequence). With 2 bases removed from V and 5 bases from J, the gap between germline ends came to 13 bases. The length of the CDR3 is 15 residues. CDR3 bases: TGTGCCAGCAGCTTACCCGCGGGGCTAGAAAACATTCAGTACTTC. Protein: CASSLPAGLENIQYF.

The chain couples TRBV18 to TRBJ2-5; weak D call: TRBD2 (5 bases). Between the trimmed V and J ends, which lost 9 bases and 5 bases, there was a span of 22 bases. CDR1 is KGHSH and CDR2 is LQKENI in the germline V gene. The CDR3 is 15 amino acids. The CDR3 reads CASTTRETYKETQYF. DNA of the CDR3: TGTGCCAGTACCACTAGGGAAACTTACAAGGAGACCCAGTACTTC.

To note about this clone: The sample holds other DNA sequences that translate to the same CDR3. The V gene is TRBV7-6, the J gene TRBJ2-3; the match to TRBD2 covers 12 bases. The junction had 3 bases not matched to a gene; V was cut back by 5 bases and J by 0 bases. Germline CDR1 SGHVS, CDR2 FNYEAQ. This CDR3 is built from 16 residues. The CDR3 reads CASSPLAGGSTDTQYF. DNA of the CDR3: TGTGCCAGCAGCCCTCTAGCGGGAGGGAGCACAGATACGCAGTATTTT. The full variable domain, its missing parts supplied by reference TRBV7-6 and TRBJ2-3, is GAGVSQSPRYKVTKRGQDVALRCDPISGHVSLYWYRQALGQGPEFLTYFNYEAQQDKSGLPNDRFSAERPEGSISTLTIQRTEQRDSAMYRCASSPLAGGSTDTQYFGPGTRLTVL.

The chain employs TRBV2 and TRBJ1-5; 10 bases match TRBD1. The J segment lost 7 bases and the V segment lost 4 bases, leaving 1 base of the junction unmatched. The germline V gene has CDR1 SNHLY and CDR2 FYNNEI. The CDR3 consists of 13 residues. DNA for the CDR3: TGTGCCAGCAGTGCGGGACAGGGGCAGCCCCAGCATTTT. Protein product: CASSAGQGQPQHF.

This sequence joins TRBV5-4 and TRBJ2-7; 11 positions agree with TRBD1. This CDR3 has 16 amino acids. Per germline, CDR1 SGHNT and CDR2 YYREEE (reference sequence). V dropped 3 bases and J dropped 3; count of bases not matched to a gene: 8. The DNA of the CDR3 is TGTGCCAGCAGCTCGGATTCCGGGACAGGGGGCTACGAGCAGTACTTC. Its protein is CASSSDSGTGGYEQYF.

The rearrangement links TRBV11-2 to TRBJ1-1; D gene uncertain. This CDR3 spans 18 amino acids. The germline V gene encodes CDR1 SGHAT and CDR2 FQNNGV. V lost 0 bases to trimming and J lost 1 base, with 18 bases between them. The CDR3 sequence is CASSLESPLGRANTEAFF. Written as DNA, the CDR3 is TGTGCCAGCAGCTTAGAGTCCCCTTTGGGGAGGGCGAACACTGAAGCTTTCTTT.

The V and J genes are TRBV5-1 and TRBJ2-7, with D tentatively TRBD1 (5 bases). Trimming removed 7 bases from V and 5 bases from J, with 25 bases in between. This CDR3 is 16 amino acids long. CDR1 is SGHRS and CDR2 is YFSETQ in the germline V gene. The CDR3 is CASSGPPGPQTHEQYF. The CDR3 bases are TGCGCCAGCTCCGGACCCCCAGGGCCCCAGACCCACGAGCAGTACTTC.

As DNA, the CDR3 is TGTGCCAGCAGCTTCGGGTCTAGCGGGAGTTGGGAGCAGTACTTC. The encoded protein is CASSFGSSGSWEQYF. The chain combines TRBV7-9 with TRBJ2-7, with 10 nucleotides matching TRBD2. This CDR3 is built from 15 residues. V shed 3 bases and J 7 bases; nucleotides not matched to a gene: 9. Germline CDR1 reads SEHNR; CDR2 reads FQNEAQ (reference sequence).

The gene calls are TRBV4-1 and TRBJ2-1; 10 bases fit TRBD2. The J segment lost 6 bases and the V segment lost 3 bases, leaving 8 bases of the junction unmatched. CDR3 size: 16 residues. Germline V lookup: CDR1 MGHRA, CDR2 YSYEKL. CDR3 bases: TGCGCCAGCAGCCACAAAAGACTAGCGGGCGGCAATGAGCAGTTCTTC. Its protein product is CASSHKRLAGGNEQFF.

This chain uses TRBV9 with TRBJ2-2; 7 bases match TRBD2. Germline-derived CDR1 and CDR2 are SGDLS and YYNGEE. The CDR3 is 16 residues long. With V trimmed by 1 base and J by 0 bases, 3 bases remained unmatched. The CDR3 bases are TGTGCCAGCAGCGTACTAGCGGATGCGAACACCGGGGAGCTGTTTTTT. Residues: CASSVLADANTGELFF. Full variable domain (remainder filled in from reference TRBV9 and TRBJ2-2): DSGVTQTPKHLITATGQRVTLRCSPRSGDLSVYWYQQSLDQGLQFLIQYYNGEERAKGNILERFSAQQFPDLHSELNLSSLELGDSALYFCASSVLADANTGELFFGEGSRLTVL.

This chain links TRBV6-1 with TRBJ1-1; D gene uncertain. The length of the CDR3 is 15 residues. V was cut by 1 base and J by 2 bases, with 11 bases left in between. Per germline, CDR1 MNHNS and CDR2 SASEGT. Here the CDR3 reads CASSEVVGPNTEAFF. In nucleotides, the CDR3 is TGTGCCAGCAGTGAAGTGGTCGGGCCAAACACTGAAGCTTTCTTT.

In the case of this clone: The identical CDR3 is also encoded by other nucleotide sequences in the sample. The chain employs TRBV2 and TRBJ2-1, with D hard to call. V was clipped by 4 bases and J by 2 bases, with 9 bases between them. Germline V gives CDR1 SNHLY, CDR2 FYNNEI. The CDR3 is 14 residues long. The CDR3: CASSGGVTYNEQFF. In DNA, the CDR3 is TGTGCCAGCAGTGGAGGAGTAACCTACAATGAGCAGTTCTTC.

The chain carries TRBV6-1 and TRBJ2-1; 9 bases agree with TRBD1. Germline V gives CDR1 MNHNS, CDR2 SASEGT. Trimming at V came to 6 bases and at J to 10 bases, leaving 7 bases not matched to a gene. The CDR3 spans 13 residues. The CDR3 sequence is CASRRGQGYEQFF. The DNA of the CDR3 is TGTGCCAGCAGAAGAGGACAGGGGTACGAGCAGTTCTTC.

The chain links TRBV5-4 to TRBJ1-5; D unresolved. The length of the CDR3 is 15 residues. Germline V gene data show CDR1 as SGHNT and CDR2 as YYREEE (reference sequence). V was cut by 2 bases and J by 0 bases, with 9 bases left in between. The CDR3: CASSLFIRSNQPQHF. CDR3 DNA sequence: TGTGCCAGCAGCTTATTTATCCGTAGCAATCAGCCCCAGCATTTT.

The rearrangement joins TRBV2 to TRBJ1-1; no clear D. Per the germline V gene, CDR1 is SNHLY and CDR2 is FYNNEI. The CDR3 sequence is 12 residues long. V lost 1 base and J lost 3, with 3 bases in between. The CDR3 nucleotides are TGTGCCAGCAGTGAAGGACACACTGAAGCTTTCTTT. Translating it yields CASSEGHTEAFF.

The V and J genes are TRBV15 and TRBJ2-7; D is undetermined. The germline V gene has CDR1 LNHNV and CDR2 YYDKDF (reference sequence). This CDR3 is 15 amino acids long. V lost 0 bases and J lost 2, with 11 bases in between. The CDR3 DNA reads TGTGCCACCAGCAGAGATGTCGCCCTTACCTACGAGCAGTACTTC. Its protein product is CATSRDVALTYEQYF.

The CDR3 sequence: CASSSLAGYDEQFF. The CDR3, as DNA: TGTGCCAGCAGCTCACTAGCGGGATACGATGAGCAGTTCTTC. This rearrangement joins TRBV5-4 to TRBJ2-1, with 10 bases that match TRBD2. Germline V gene sequence: CDR1 SGHNT, CDR2 YYREEE (reference sequence). The CDR3 loop spans 14 amino acids. J was trimmed by 8 bases and V by 3 bases; bases with no gene match: 5.

CDR3 residues: CASSLAAGQGNEKLFF. CDR3 in DNA: TGTGCCAGCAGCTTGGCGGCGGGCCAGGGTAATGAAAAACTGTTTTTT. V usage is TRBV5-5 and J usage is TRBJ1-4, with a tentative D call TRBD1 (5 bases). The V end was cut by 0 bases, the J end by 4 bases, with 13 bases between. The CDR3 runs to 16 residues. CDR1 and CDR2 from the germline V gene are SGHKS and YYEKEE (reference sequence).

A note on this clone: Additional DNA sequences in this sample encode the identical CDR3. The chain is built from TRBV28 and TRBJ1-5; unclear D gene. V was shortened by 6 bases and J by 0 bases, with 6 bases between the two germline ends. CDR3 length equals 13 residues. Germline-derived CDR1 and CDR2 are MDHEN and SYDVKM. This chain's CDR3 is CASSGYSNQPQHF. CDR3 DNA sequence: TGTGCCAGCAGCGGATATAGCAATCAGCCCCAGCATTTT. Full variable domain (rest looked up from reference TRBV28 and TRBJ1-5): DVKVTQSSRYLVKRTGEKVFLECVQDMDHENMFWYRQDPGLGLRLIYFSYDVKMKEKGDIPEGYSVSREKKERFSLILESASTNQTSMYLCASSGYSNQPQHFGDGTRLSIL.

The chain has TRBV14 and TRBJ2-7, with 11 positions matching TRBD2. There are 15 residues in the CDR3. V trimming: 0 bases; J trimming: 3 bases; junction bases outside the gene matches: 1. Germline-derived CDR1 and CDR2 are SGHDN and FVKESK. Here the CDR3 reads CASSQDLAGGYEQYF. DNA for the CDR3: TGTGCCAGCAGCCAAGACCTAGCGGGAGGCTACGAGCAGTACTTC.